A selection of T cell receptor beta chains follows, all from one sample in a study of cytomegalovirus exposure and HLA in healthy donors. Measured with immunoSEQ multiplex PCR; TCRdb has only the in-frame clones, and not every one. The repertoire holds more than 150,000 clones, with roughly 80% as singletons. Material for sequencing was PBMCs. These receptor sequences come from a man in his forties or fifties in good health and CMV-seronegative. CDR3s include the opening cysteine and the closing phenylalanine or tryptophan. D genes are given only for firm matches. Part of the rows lack a size; the others show once, few, many or a class for expanded clones.

cdr3_aa cdr3_nt v_call d_call clone_size j_call cdr3_length
CAISGAEGGNYGYTF TGTGCCATCAGTGGGGCGGAAGGAGGGAACTATGGCTACACCTTC TRBV10-3 NA NA TRBJ1-2 15
CASRETGASYEQYF TGTGCCAGCAGGGAGACTGGCGCCTCCTACGAGCAGTACTTC TRBV7-9 NA NA TRBJ2-7 14
CSSSLPLYEQYF TGTTCCAGCAGCCTCCCCCTCTACGAGCAGTACTTC TRBV7-9 NA NA TRBJ2-7 12
CASSPQGAQETQYF TGTGCCAGTAGCCCCCAGGGGGCGCAGGAGACCCAGTACTTC TRBV19 TRBD1 NA TRBJ2-5 14
CASSPPRTPYNEQFF TGTGCCAGCTCACCACCCCGGACTCCCTACAATGAGCAGTTCTTC TRBV18 NA NA TRBJ2-1 15
CASSPELTYGYTF TGCGCCAGCAGCCCAGAACTAACCTATGGCTACACCTTC TRBV5-1 NA NA TRBJ1-2 13
CASSLGQGGTDTQYF TGCGCCAGCAGCCTGGGACAGGGGGGGACAGATACGCAGTATTTT TRBV5-1 TRBD1 NA TRBJ2-3 15
CASSLYTHTEAFF TGTGCCAGCAGTCTATATACCCACACTGAAGCTTTCTTT TRBV6-6 NA few TRBJ1-1 13
CASSPDRDNQPQHF TGTGCCAGCAGCCCGGACAGAGACAATCAGCCCCAGCATTTT TRBV27 NA NA TRBJ1-5 14
CASNPRGAVGGYTF TGTGCCAGTAACCCCCGGGGGGCAGTGGGAGGCTACACCTTC TRBV19 NA NA TRBJ1-2 14
CASSQGLNQPQHF TGTGCCAGCAGCCAAGGGCTCAATCAGCCCCAGCATTTT TRBV4-2 NA NA TRBJ1-5 13
CASSLGTGPVSGANVLTF TGTGCCAGCAGCTTAGGGACAGGGCCCGTCTCTGGGGCCAACGTCCTGACTTTC TRBV11-3 TRBD1 NA TRBJ2-6 18
CASSRTSQGTDTQYF TGCGCCAGCAGCAGGACTAGCCAGGGGACAGATACGCAGTATTTT TRBV5-1 TRBD2 NA TRBJ2-3 15
CASSLVAGANEQFF TGCGCCAGCAGCTTGGTTGCAGGGGCAAATGAGCAGTTCTTC TRBV5-1 NA NA TRBJ2-1 14
CSVAEGVTPGNEQFF TGCAGCGTTGCCGAGGGGGTGACCCCTGGCAATGAGCAGTTCTTC TRBV29-1 NA NA TRBJ2-1 15
CAGWRGRDEQYF TGTGCGGGGTGGAGGGGTCGAGACGAGCAGTACTTC TRBV30 NA NA TRBJ2-7 12
CASSTPWRENTGELFF TGTGCCAGCAGCACGCCTTGGCGGGAGAACACCGGGGAGCTGTTTTTT TRBV7-9 NA NA TRBJ2-2 16
CAWKTGTSASYEQYF TGTGCCTGGAAGACAGGGACTAGCGCATCTTACGAGCAGTACTTC TRBV30 TRBD2 NA TRBJ2-7 15
CASSLVPGPDTGELFF TGCGCCAGCAGCTTGGTTCCGGGTCCGGACACCGGGGAGCTGTTTTTT TRBV5-1 NA NA TRBJ2-2 16
CASRRQGMNTEASF TGTGCCAGCAGGCGACAGGGGATGAACACTGAAGCTTCCTTT TRBV6-1 TRBD1 NA TRBJ1-1 14
CATSRDGGGVETQYF TGTGCCACCAGCAGAGATGGCGGGGGCGTAGAGACCCAGTACTTC TRBV15 NA NA TRBJ2-5 15
CASSFLGRQVNTGELFF TGTGCCAGCAGTTTTCTGGGCAGGCAGGTGAACACCGGGGAGCTGTTTTTT TRBV27 NA NA TRBJ2-2 17
CASSYGTGVPYEQYF TGTGCCAGCAGTTACGGGACAGGGGTCCCCTACGAGCAGTACTTC TRBV6-6 TRBD1 NA TRBJ2-7 15
CASSVEQGTGELFF TGTGCCAGCAGTGTGGAACAGGGGACCGGGGAGCTGTTTTTT TRBV6-4 TRBD1 NA TRBJ2-2 14
CATSRDRGARETQYF TGTGCCACCAGCAGAGATCGGGGGGCTAGGGAGACCCAGTACTTC TRBV15 NA NA TRBJ2-5 15
CASSHLTEFGNTIYF TGTGCCAGCAGCCATCTAACAGAGTTCGGAAACACCATATATTTT TRBV7-6 NA NA TRBJ1-3 15
CASRHRDTGELFF TGTGCCAGCAGACACAGGGACACCGGGGAGCTGTTTTTT TRBV7-2 NA NA TRBJ2-2 13
CATGGDRGLGYGYTF TGTGCCACCGGAGGGGACAGGGGTCTGGGGTATGGCTACACCTTC TRBV15 TRBD1 NA TRBJ1-2 15
CASSFKREYYETQYF TGTGCCAGCAGTTTCAAGCGGGAGTATTATGAGACCCAGTACTTC TRBV27 TRBD2 NA TRBJ2-5 15
CSSSLAEQGFHEQYF TGTTCCAGCAGCTTAGCGGAACAGGGGTTCCACGAGCAGTACTTC TRBV7-9 NA NA TRBJ2-7 15
CASSQVQGADETQYF TGTGCCAGCAGCCAAGTGCAGGGGGCTGATGAGACCCAGTACTTC TRBV4-2 TRBD1 NA TRBJ2-5 15
CASSQESRGSTEAFF TGCGCCAGCAGCCAAGAATCCCGGGGGAGCACTGAAGCTTTCTTT TRBV4-1 NA few TRBJ1-1 15
CASSLGGGQGNYEQYF TGTGCCAGCAGCTTGGGAGGGGGACAGGGGAACTACGAGCAGTACTTC TRBV5-5 TRBD1 NA TRBJ2-7 16
CASSFGQGDSYGYTF TGTGCCAGCAGCTTCGGACAGGGAGACAGCTATGGCTACACCTTC TRBV7-8 TRBD1 once TRBJ1-2 15
CASSLREDSYEQYF TGTGCCAGCAGCTTAAGGGAGGACTCCTACGAGCAGTACTTC TRBV7-9 NA NA TRBJ2-7 14
CSSSLATGVNYGYTF TGTTCCAGCAGCTTAGCAACGGGGGTTAACTATGGCTACACCTTC TRBV7-9 NA NA TRBJ1-2 15
CASRERWDRGPRGWGNQPQHF TGTGCCAGCAGAGAAAGGTGGGACAGGGGTCCCCGCGGGTGGGGCAATCAGCCCCAGCATTTT TRBV6-1 TRBD1 NA TRBJ1-5 21
CASSRHKTIYNEQFF TGTGCCAGCAGTCGCCATAAGACTATTTACAATGAGCAGTTCTTC TRBV6-5 NA NA TRBJ2-1 15
CASSQRTSGNNQETQYF TGCGCCAGCAGCCAAAGAACTAGCGGGAATAACCAAGAGACCCAGTACTTC TRBV4-3 TRBD2 NA TRBJ2-5 17
CASSLTGSNYGYTF TGTGCCAGCAGCTTAACAGGATCTAACTATGGCTACACCTTC TRBV7-9 NA NA TRBJ1-2 14
CSVEVTGAYGYTF TGCAGCGTTGAAGTGACAGGGGCCTATGGCTACACCTTC TRBV29-1 TRBD1 NA TRBJ1-2 13
CAIPQVLLGGYTF TGTGCCATCCCACAGGTGCTGCTTGGTGGCTACACCTTC TRBV6-5 NA NA TRBJ1-2 13
CASSRPATRSNQPQHF TGTGCCAGCTCACGCCCCGCAACCCGGAGCAATCAGCCCCAGCATTTT TRBV18 NA NA TRBJ1-5 16
CSARVQETQYF TGCAGTGCTAGAGTACAGGAGACCCAGTACTTC TRBV20-1 NA NA TRBJ2-5 11
CASSVEGNQPQHF TGCGCCAGCAGCGTTGAGGGTAATCAGCCCCAGCATTTT TRBV5-1 NA NA TRBJ1-5 13